This is a list of T cell receptor beta chains from one sample in a study of T cell repertoires in cytomegalovirus infection. TCRdb re-analysed the reads in MiXCR, keeping a single row per CDR3 protein. This sample carries about 450,000 distinct CDR3 sequences, roughly 31% of them seen once, and the ten largest clones take roughly an eighth. Sample: PBMCs. The receptors come from a human donor in good health (CMV status not recorded). Some clones in this sample may be carry-over from other donors' samples. Each CDR3 is given with its conserved first and last residue. Fields, in order: J gene, CDR3 length, D gene, V gene, clone size, CDR3 protein, CDR3 DNA. The D gene is left open where the match is weak. Size values are once, few and many counts, or a class for expanded clones, and some rows have none.

j_gene: TRBJ1-2
len: 13
d_gene: -
v_gene: TRBV19
abundance: few
CDR3aa: CASRDTANYGYTF
CDR3nt: TGTGCCAGCCGGGACACCGCTAACTATGGCTACACCTTC

j_gene: TRBJ2-2
len: 16
d_gene: -
v_gene: TRBV19
abundance: few
CDR3aa: CASSYQTGEYTGELFF
CDR3nt: TGTGCCAGTAGTTACCAGACAGGAGAGTACACCGGGGAGCTGTTTTTT

j_gene: TRBJ2-5
len: 14
d_gene: -
v_gene: TRBV3-1
abundance: -
CDR3aa: CASSQGGVGETQYF
CDR3nt: TGTGCCAGCAGCCAAGGGGGGGTTGGGGAGACCCAGTACTTC

j_gene: TRBJ2-7
len: 17
d_gene: -
v_gene: TRBV7-8
abundance: few
CDR3aa: CASSPGSTTGNSYEQYF
CDR3nt: TGTGCCAGCAGCCCCGGATCGACTACAGGGAACTCCTACGAGCAGTACTTC

j_gene: TRBJ1-1
len: 15
d_gene: -
v_gene: TRBV7-9
abundance: -
CDR3aa: CASSLVGGLDTEAFF
CDR3nt: TGTGCCAGCAGCTTGGTCGGGGGCTTAGACACTGAAGCTTTCTTT

j_gene: TRBJ2-3
len: 15
d_gene: -
v_gene: TRBV9
abundance: few
CDR3aa: CASSPPRGAVDTQYF
CDR3nt: TGTGCCAGCAGCCCACCCAGGGGGGCCGTAGATACGCAGTATTTT

j_gene: TRBJ2-7
len: 12
d_gene: TRBD1
v_gene: TRBV29-1
abundance: few
CDR3aa: CSVKDRLYEQYF
CDR3nt: TGCAGCGTTAAGGACAGGCTTTACGAGCAGTACTTC

j_gene: TRBJ2-1
len: 14
d_gene: -
v_gene: TRBV6-2/TRBV6-3
abundance: few
CDR3aa: CASSYEDSYNEQFF
CDR3nt: TGTGCCAGCAGTTACGAAGACTCCTACAATGAGCAGTTCTTC

j_gene: TRBJ1-2
len: 12
d_gene: -
v_gene: TRBV19
abundance: few
CDR3aa: CASSRIIYGYTF
CDR3nt: TGTGCCAGTAGTAGGATCATCTATGGCTACACCTTC

j_gene: TRBJ1-1
len: 13
d_gene: -
v_gene: TRBV19
abundance: -
CDR3aa: CASSHKLDTEAFF
CDR3nt: TGTGCCAGTAGCCATAAGTTGGACACTGAAGCTTTCTTT

j_gene: TRBJ1-5
len: 14
d_gene: TRBD1
v_gene: TRBV6-6
abundance: -
CDR3aa: CAIWTGGNHQPQHF
CDR3nt: TGTGCCATTTGGACAGGGGGCAATCATCAGCCCCAGCATTTT

j_gene: TRBJ1-1
len: 12
d_gene: -
v_gene: TRBV28
abundance: few
CDR3aa: CASRALGTEAFF
CDR3nt: TGTGCCAGCCGAGCGTTGGGCACTGAAGCTTTCTTT

j_gene: TRBJ2-7
len: 12
d_gene: -
v_gene: TRBV5-6
abundance: few
CDR3aa: CASSLGDNEQYF
CDR3nt: TGTGCCAGCAGCTTGGGGGACAACGAGCAGTACTTC

j_gene: TRBJ2-2
len: 15
d_gene: -
v_gene: TRBV19
abundance: -
CDR3aa: CASSIYWEEAGELFF
CDR3nt: TGTGCCAGTAGTATATATTGGGAAGAAGCCGGGGAGCTGTTTTTT

j_gene: TRBJ1-2
len: 13
d_gene: -
v_gene: TRBV6-5
abundance: once
CDR3aa: CASSYSDFDGYTF
CDR3nt: TGTGCCAGCAGTTACTCAGACTTTGATGGCTACACCTTC

j_gene: TRBJ1-1
len: 16
d_gene: -
v_gene: TRBV7-8
abundance: many
CDR3aa: CASSLPRGGMNTEAFF
CDR3nt: TGTGCCAGCAGCTTACCGAGGGGAGGGATGAACACTGAAGCTTTCTTT

j_gene: TRBJ1-3
len: 14
d_gene: -
v_gene: TRBV7-8
abundance: -
CDR3aa: CASSLVASGNTIYF
CDR3nt: TGTGCCAGCAGCTTAGTGGCCTCTGGAAACACCATATATTTT

j_gene: TRBJ2-1
len: 15
d_gene: TRBD2
v_gene: TRBV5-4
abundance: -
CDR3aa: CASSGSGVGYNEQFF
CDR3nt: TGTGCCAGCAGCGGGAGCGGGGTAGGATACAATGAGCAGTTCTTC

j_gene: TRBJ1-1
len: 15
d_gene: -
v_gene: TRBV5-1
abundance: -
CDR3aa: CASSLSPVEDTEAFF
CDR3nt: TGCGCCAGCAGCTTGTCTCCCGTAGAGGACACTGAAGCTTTCTTT

j_gene: TRBJ2-1
len: 17
d_gene: TRBD1
v_gene: TRBV6-5
abundance: few
CDR3aa: CASSYSSTGQGRHEQFF
CDR3nt: TGTGCCAGCAGTTACTCGAGTACGGGACAGGGTAGGCATGAGCAGTTCTTC

j_gene: TRBJ2-3
len: 16
d_gene: TRBD2
v_gene: TRBV20-1
abundance: few
CDR3aa: CSARGTSGGFADTQYF
CDR3nt: TGCAGTGCTAGAGGGACTAGCGGGGGTTTTGCAGATACGCAGTATTTT

j_gene: TRBJ2-3
len: 14
d_gene: -
v_gene: TRBV4-1
abundance: once
CDR3aa: CASRQDAVTDTHYF
CDR3nt: TGCGCCAGCCGCCAAGACGCGGTGACAGATACGCATTATTTT

j_gene: TRBJ1-1
len: 16
d_gene: -
v_gene: TRBV7-2
abundance: -
CDR3aa: CASSLGLCGANTEAFF
CDR3nt: TGTGCCAGCAGCTTAGGCCTTTGTGGGGCAAACACTGAAGCTTTCTTT

j_gene: TRBJ1-2
len: 16
d_gene: TRBD1
v_gene: TRBV12-3/TRBV12-4
abundance: -
CDR3aa: CASSLGQRTFNYGYTF
CDR3nt: TGTGCCAGCAGTTTGGGACAGAGGACTTTTAACTATGGCTACACCTTC

j_gene: TRBJ2-7
len: 15
d_gene: -
v_gene: TRBV2
abundance: -
CDR3aa: CASSATGQSSYEQYF
CDR3nt: TGTGCCAGCAGCGCAACAGGACAATCCTCCTACGAGCAGTACTTC

j_gene: TRBJ2-5
len: 15
d_gene: TRBD1
v_gene: TRBV5-1
abundance: -
CDR3aa: CASSLLQGPQETQYF
CDR3nt: TGCGCCAGCAGCTTGTTACAGGGGCCTCAAGAGACCCAGTACTTC

j_gene: TRBJ1-5
len: 21
d_gene: TRBD1
v_gene: TRBV20-1
abundance: -
CDR3aa: CSASERPSGQGVYRRNQPQHF
CDR3nt: TGCAGTGCTAGTGAACGACCGTCGGGACAGGGTGTCTATAGGCGCAATCAGCCCCAGCATTTT

j_gene: TRBJ2-5
len: 13
d_gene: -
v_gene: TRBV7-3
abundance: -
CDR3aa: CASSATVQETQYF
CDR3nt: TGTGCCAGCAGCGCGACAGTCCAAGAGACCCAGTACTTC

j_gene: TRBJ2-5
len: 16
d_gene: TRBD2
v_gene: TRBV19
abundance: many
CDR3aa: CASRTSGGTYQETQYF
CDR3nt: TGTGCCAGCCGGACTAGCGGGGGGACGTACCAAGAGACCCAGTACTTC

j_gene: TRBJ2-2
len: 14
d_gene: -
v_gene: TRBV20-1
abundance: many
CDR3aa: CSARERGATGELFF
CDR3nt: TGCAGTGCTAGGGAACGGGGGGCCACCGGGGAGCTGTTTTTT

j_gene: TRBJ2-1
len: 15
d_gene: -
v_gene: TRBV12-3/TRBV12-4
abundance: -
CDR3aa: CASSLFQTGYNEQFF
CDR3nt: TGTGCCAGCAGTTTGTTCCAAACTGGATACAATGAGCAGTTCTTC

j_gene: TRBJ2-5
len: 16
d_gene: TRBD1
v_gene: TRBV7-2
abundance: few
CDR3aa: CASSLGDRFYQETQYF
CDR3nt: TGTGCCAGCAGCTTAGGGGACAGGTTCTACCAAGAGACCCAGTACTTC

j_gene: TRBJ1-2
len: 14
d_gene: TRBD1
v_gene: TRBV7-2
abundance: many
CDR3aa: CASNRDRPNYGYTF
CDR3nt: TGTGCCAGCAATAGGGACAGACCTAACTATGGCTACACCTTC

j_gene: TRBJ2-1
len: 12
d_gene: -
v_gene: TRBV13
abundance: few
CDR3aa: CASNLEGNEQFF
CDR3nt: TGTGCCAGCAACCTGGAGGGGAATGAGCAGTTCTTC

j_gene: TRBJ1-2
len: 14
d_gene: TRBD1
v_gene: TRBV7-2
abundance: -
CDR3aa: CASSLVRDRSRYTF
CDR3nt: TGTGCCAGCAGCTTAGTAAGGGACAGGTCGCGCTACACCTTC

j_gene: TRBJ1-3
len: 17
d_gene: -
v_gene: TRBV5-1
abundance: few
CDR3aa: CASSPGQRLQAGNTIYF
CDR3nt: TGCGCCAGCAGCCCCGGCCAGAGGCTACAGGCTGGAAACACCATATATTTT

j_gene: TRBJ1-1
len: 16
d_gene: TRBD1
v_gene: TRBV11-1
abundance: -
CDR3aa: CASSLPRDRDLTEAFF
CDR3nt: TGTGCCAGCAGCCTACCCCGGGACAGGGACCTTACTGAAGCTTTCTTT